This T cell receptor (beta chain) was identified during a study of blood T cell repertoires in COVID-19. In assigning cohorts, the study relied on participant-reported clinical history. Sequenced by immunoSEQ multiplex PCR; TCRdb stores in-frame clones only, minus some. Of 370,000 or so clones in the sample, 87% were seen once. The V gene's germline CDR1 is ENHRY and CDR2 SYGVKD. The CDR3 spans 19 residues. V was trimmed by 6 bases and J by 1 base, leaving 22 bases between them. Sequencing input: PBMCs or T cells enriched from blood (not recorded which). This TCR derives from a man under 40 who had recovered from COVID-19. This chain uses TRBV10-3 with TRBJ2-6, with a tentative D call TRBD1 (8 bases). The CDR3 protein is CAISGEGQGAKSGANVLTF. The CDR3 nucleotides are TGTGCCATCAGCGGGGAGGGTCAGGGGGCGAAATCTGGGGCCAACGTCCTGACTTTC.